Listed below are T cell receptor beta chains from one sample, sequenced in a study of response to subunit inactivated influenza vaccine. TCRdb analysed the RT-PCR reads with MiXCR anew, one entry per CDR3 protein. The repertoire holds about 180,000 distinct CDR3 sequences, with nearly 9.5% as singletons. Sequencing used non-naive T cells sorted from PBMCs, obtained on the day of vaccination. The source is a man between 50 and 59 years old who received an inactivated influenza vaccine. The CDR3 runs from the conserved cysteine through the conserved F or W. D genes are given only for firm matches. Only some rows state a clone size, as once, few, many or a class for expanded clones.

cdr3_length	clone_size	v_call	j_call	d_call	cdr3_aa	cdr3_nt
13	.	TRBV3-1	TRBJ1-1	.	CASSRSEVTEAFF	TGTGCCAGCAGCCGAAGCGAGGTCACTGAAGCTTTCTTT
14	.	TRBV4-3	TRBJ1-1	.	CASSQNGDGTEAFF	TGCGCCAGCAGCCAAAACGGGGACGGCACTGAAGCTTTCTTT
14	many	TRBV7-2	TRBJ2-1	.	CASSIAPSVQEQFF	TGTGCCAGCAGCATCGCGCCTAGTGTACAGGAGCAGTTCTTC
15	.	TRBV5-1	TRBJ2-5	TRBD1	CASSIGQGAGETQYF	TGCGCCAGCAGCATAGGACAGGGGGCTGGGGAGACCCAGTACTTC
14	.	TRBV30	TRBJ2-7	TRBD1	CAWSSGTGFLEQYF	TGTGCCTGGAGTTCCGGGACAGGTTTCTTAGAGCAGTACTTC
15	.	TRBV5-8	TRBJ2-5	.	CASSPGTLGQETQYF	TGTGCCAGCAGCCCCGGGACATTGGGCCAAGAGACCCAGTACTTC
19	.	TRBV21-1	TRBJ1-6	.	CASSLQQALSAPLRSPLHF	TGTGCCAGCAGCTTACAGCAGGCCCTTTCGGCGCCCTTGCGTTCACCCCTCCACTTT
11	many	TRBV10-2	TRBJ2-5	.	CASRGLETQYF	TGCGCCAGCAGGGGGCTAGAGACCCAGTACTTC
13	few	TRBV14	TRBJ1-6	.	CASSQATNSPLHF	TGTGCCAGCAGCCAAGCAACAAATTCACCCCTCCACTTT
16	many	TRBV9	TRBJ2-2	TRBD2	CASGTSGSQDTGELFF	TGTGCCAGCGGGACTAGCGGGAGTCAGGACACCGGGGAGCTGTTTTTT
14	few	TRBV15	TRBJ2-6	.	CATSKGSGANVLTF	TGTGCCACCAGCAAAGGGTCTGGGGCCAACGTCCTGACTTTC
15	.	TRBV3-1	TRBJ1-2	TRBD1	CASSQRQGATDGYTF	TGTGCCAGCAGCCAGCGACAGGGGGCGACCGATGGCTACACCTTC
17	.	TRBV5-1	TRBJ2-7	TRBD2	CASSSSFLAGGPYEQYF	TGCGCCAGCAGCTCGTCATTCTTAGCGGGAGGCCCCTACGAGCAGTACTTC
15	few	TRBV20-1	TRBJ2-7	.	CSARPGKSATYEQYF	TGCAGTGCCCGGCCGGGGAAGTCAGCAACCTACGAGCAGTACTTC
12	few	TRBV2	TRBJ2-1	TRBD1	CASHTGGNEQFF	TGTGCCAGCCATACAGGGGGCAATGAGCAGTTCTTC
13	many	TRBV6-2/TRBV6-3	TRBJ2-7	.	CASSYPRTYEQYF	TGTGCCAGCAGTTACCCGCGGACCTACGAGCAGTACTTC
13	many	TRBV28	TRBJ2-2	.	CASRDYNTGELFF	TGTGCCAGCCGGGATTACAACACCGGGGAGCTGTTTTTT
11	.	TRBV12-3/TRBV12-4	TRBJ1-4	.	CASSFGRKLFF	TGTGCCAGCAGTTTCGGGAGAAAACTGTTTTTT
13	few	TRBV5-6	TRBJ1-1	.	CASSHAGVYEAFF	TGTGCCAGCAGTCACGCAGGGGTATATGAAGCTTTCTTT
16	few	TRBV18	TRBJ2-4	TRBD1	CASSGTKGAAKNIQYF	TGTGCCAGCTCGGGGACCAAGGGGGCAGCCAAAAACATTCAGTACTTC
17	.	TRBV5-1	TRBJ2-4	TRBD1	CASSLGLNRGKDVIQYF	TGCGCCAGCAGCTTGGGACTGAACAGGGGGAAGGATGTCATTCAGTACTTC
13	many	TRBV5-5	TRBJ2-7	.	CASSLGREYEQYF	TGTGCCAGCAGCTTGGGCAGGGAGTACGAGCAGTACTTC
14	many	TRBV5-1	TRBJ2-7	.	CASSFTTHYYEQYF	TGCGCCAGCAGCTTCACGACTCACTACTACGAGCAGTACTTC
14	few	TRBV5-8	TRBJ1-1	.	CASSRNPKNTEAFF	TGTGCCAGCAGCCGGAACCCCAAGAACACTGAAGCTTTCTTT
14	.	TRBV5-5	TRBJ1-6	.	CASSSDGAYSPLHF	TGTGCCAGCAGCTCGGACGGGGCTTATTCACCCCTCCACTTT
16	few	TRBV27	TRBJ2-3	TRBD2	CASGWTSAGGSDTQYF	TGTGCCAGCGGATGGACCTCAGCGGGAGGATCAGATACGCAGTATTTT
13	.	TRBV5-1	TRBJ2-5	TRBD2	CASSPPSGETQYF	TGCGCCAGCAGCCCCCCTAGCGGAGAGACCCAGTACTTC
19	few	TRBV10-3	TRBJ2-2	.	CAISETNKWGLLNTGELFF	TGTGCCATCAGTGAGACTAATAAGTGGGGATTACTAAACACCGGGGAGCTGTTTTTT
13	.	TRBV5-4	TRBJ2-2	.	CASRQDNTGELFF	TGTGCCAGCAGACAAGACAACACCGGGGAGCTGTTTTTT
15	.	TRBV27	TRBJ2-5	.	CASSTGRFVQETQYF	TGTGCCAGCAGTACGGGACGGTTTGTCCAAGAGACCCAGTACTTC
16	.	TRBV5-1	TRBJ2-5	TRBD2	CASSSGRGGASETQYF	TGCGCCAGCAGCTCCGGTCGGGGGGGGGCCAGCGAGACCCAGTACTTC
14	.	TRBV27	TRBJ2-7	TRBD1	CASSRTGGDYEQYF	TGTGCCAGCAGTCGGACAGGGGGCGACTACGAGCAGTACTTC
14	.	TRBV14	TRBJ1-2	.	CASSPGTDPYGYTF	TGTGCCAGCAGCCCCGGGACGGATCCCTATGGCTACACCTTC
15	.	TRBV18	TRBJ2-7	.	CASLKTPGQLYEQYF	TGTGCCAGCCTTAAAACCCCCGGGCAGCTATACGAGCAGTACTTC
17	.	TRBV6-2/TRBV6-3	TRBJ2-7	.	CASSSRFRDKGHYEQYF	TGTGCCAGCAGCTCACGTTTCCGGGACAAGGGCCACTACGAGCAGTACTTC
14	few	TRBV3-1	TRBJ2-7	TRBD2	CASSQTSGIYEQYF	TGTGCCAGCAGCCAGACTAGCGGAATCTACGAGCAGTACTTC
15	.	TRBV5-4	TRBJ2-3	.	CASSLAGGFTDTQYF	TGTGCCAGCAGCTTGGCAGGCGGTTTCACAGATACGCAGTATTTT
12	.	TRBV10-3	TRBJ2-3	.	CAIAASTDTQYF	TGTGCCATCGCAGCTAGCACAGATACGCAGTATTTT
17	.	TRBV7-9	TRBJ2-7	.	CASSPAFGADHTYEQYF	TGTGCCAGCAGCCCAGCCTTTGGGGCGGACCACACCTACGAGCAGTACTTC
11	many	TRBV12-3/TRBV12-4	TRBJ2-2	.	CASSQGGELFF	TGTGCCAGCAGTCAGGGCGGGGAGCTGTTTTTT
14	many	TRBV6-1	TRBJ2-1	TRBD1	CASSWDRGSNEQFF	TGTGCCAGCTCCTGGGACAGGGGCTCCAATGAGCAGTTCTTC
14	few	TRBV6-1	TRBJ2-7	.	CASSEGMSSYEQYF	TGTGCCAGCAGTGAAGGGATGAGCTCCTACGAGCAGTACTTC
11	few	TRBV20-1	TRBJ1-4	.	CSARVNEKLFF	TGCAGTGCTAGAGTAAATGAAAAACTGTTTTTT
15	many	TRBV20-1	TRBJ2-7	TRBD2	CSASDGGGVSYEQYF	TGCAGTGCCTCAGACGGCGGGGGAGTGTCCTACGAGCAGTACTTC
14	.	TRBV7-2	TRBJ1-2	TRBD1	CASSLNRGRRGYTF	TGTGCCAGCAGCTTAAACAGGGGGCGCAGAGGCTACACCTTC
16	.	TRBV7-2	TRBJ1-5	.	CASSPDSAFSNQPQHF	TGTGCCAGCAGCCCGGACAGCGCCTTCAGCAATCAGCCCCAGCATTTT
15	few	TRBV5-1	TRBJ2-1	TRBD2	CASSFLAGGNNEQFF	TGCGCCAGCAGCTTTCTAGCGGGAGGTAACAATGAGCAGTTCTTC
12	many	TRBV3-1	TRBJ2-7	.	CASSQVVYEQYF	TGTGCCAGCAGCCAAGTTGTCTACGAGCAGTACTTC
16	.	TRBV11-2	TRBJ2-3	.	CASSSLRGQSTDTQYF	TGTGCCAGCAGCTCCCTCAGAGGCCAAAGCACAGATACGCAGTATTTT
17	.	TRBV7-9	TRBJ1-2	.	CASSSTSPASGGYGYTF	TGTGCCAGCAGCTCCACAAGCCCCGCGTCAGGCGGCTATGGCTACACCTTC
12	.	TRBV10-3	TRBJ2-5	.	CAIGLDLKTQYF	TGTGCCATCGGGCTAGATTTAAAGACCCAGTACTTC
15	many	TRBV27	TRBJ2-7	.	CASSFEGGLVYEQYF	TGTGCCAGCAGTTTCGAGGGGGGGCTAGTCTACGAGCAGTACTTC
13	.	TRBV19	TRBJ1-1	.	CTSRAGRNTEAFF	TGTACCAGTCGGGCGGGGAGGAACACTGAAGCTTTCTTT
15	.	TRBV3-1	TRBJ2-1	.	CASSQEGPRHNEQFF	TGTGCCAGCAGCCAAGAGGGCCCTCGGCACAATGAGCAGTTCTTC